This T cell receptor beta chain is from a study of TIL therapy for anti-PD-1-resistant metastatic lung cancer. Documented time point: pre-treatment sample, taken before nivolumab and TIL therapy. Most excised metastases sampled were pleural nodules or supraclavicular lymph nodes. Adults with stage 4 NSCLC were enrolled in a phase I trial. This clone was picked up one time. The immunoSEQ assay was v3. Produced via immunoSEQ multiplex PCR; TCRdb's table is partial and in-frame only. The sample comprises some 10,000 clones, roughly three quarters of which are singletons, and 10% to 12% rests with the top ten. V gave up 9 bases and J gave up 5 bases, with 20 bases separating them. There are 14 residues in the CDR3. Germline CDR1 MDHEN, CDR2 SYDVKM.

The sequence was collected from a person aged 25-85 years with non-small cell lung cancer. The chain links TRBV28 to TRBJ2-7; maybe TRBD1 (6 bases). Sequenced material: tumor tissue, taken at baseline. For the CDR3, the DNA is TGTGCCAGTTCACGGGCAGGGGCTGTCAACGAGCAGTACTTC. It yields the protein CASSRAGAVNEQYF.